Following are 24 T cell receptor beta chains from one sample sequenced in a study of blood T cell repertoires in COVID-19. Assay: immunoSEQ multiplex PCR; the TCRdb copy retains only in-frame clones and omits some. Among 150,000 to 200,000 clones, 83% were seen once, and the ten largest hold about 1.5%. The sequenced sample was peripheral blood. These TCRs come from a human donor in a cohort sampled during active COVID-19.

The chain has TRBV15 and TRBJ1-2, with a tentative D call TRBD1 (6 bases). The CDR3 has 15 amino acids. Germline CDR1 is LNHNV and CDR2 is YYDKDF (reference sequence). Trimming took off 0 bases at V and 8 bases at J, with 16 bases between the two ends. The CDR3 spells CATSRDQAGGAGYTF. For the CDR3, the DNA is TGTGCCACCAGCAGAGATCAGGCGGGGGGCGCCGGCTACACCTTC.

The chain is built from TRBV11-2 and TRBJ2-5, with TRBD2 matching 7 bases. Germline CDR1 is SGHAT and CDR2 is FQNNGV. Trimming at V came to 1 base and at J to 4 bases, leaving 6 bases not matched to a gene. This CDR3 is 15 amino acids long. In DNA, the CDR3 is TGTGCCAGCAGCTTAGCAGGCGGGAGAGGAGAGACCCAGTACTTC. Translating it yields CASSLAGGRGETQYF.

The rearrangement joins TRBV20-1 to TRBJ1-3; no clear D. The germline CDR1 and CDR2 sequences are DFQATT and SNEGSKA (reference sequence). The V end lost 6 bases, the J end lost 8 bases, and 11 bases lay between the germline ends. This CDR3 comprises 11 residues. CDR3 sequence: CSAILGDTIYF. The CDR3 DNA sequence: TGCAGTGCCATCTTAGGAGACACCATATATTTT.

The V call is TRBV12-5, the J call TRBJ2-1; maybe TRBD1 (6 bases). Trimming shortened V by 4 bases and J by 6 bases, and 13 bases separated the two germline ends. The CDR3 runs to 14 residues. Germline lookup yields CDR1 LGHNT and CDR2 FRNRAP. The CDR3 sequence: CASGYGGGPNEQFF. The CDR3 region has the DNA TGTGCTAGTGGTTATGGGGGCGGACCCAATGAGCAGTTCTTC.

As DNA, the CDR3 is TGTGCCAGCAGTCCACAGGATCCTTCCTACAATGAGCAGTTCTTC. Amino acid sequence: CASSPQDPSYNEQFF. The chain is built from TRBV6-2 or TRBV6-3 and TRBJ2-1, with D possibly TRBD1 on 5 matching bases. This CDR3 spans 15 amino acids. Germline lookup yields CDR1 MNHEY and CDR2 SVGEGT. V was trimmed by 5 bases and J by 1 base, leaving 12 bases between them.

The chain employs TRBV13 and TRBJ2-7, with a weak D call TRBD2 (6 bases). This CDR3 is 15 amino acids long. Germline V lookup: CDR1 PRHDT, CDR2 FYEKMQ (reference sequence). The V end lost 0 bases, the J end lost 2 bases, and 11 bases lay between the germline ends. The CDR3: CASSLGTSLAYEQYF. The CDR3 DNA sequence: TGTGCCAGCAGCTTAGGAACTAGCCTAGCCTACGAGCAGTACTTC.

V and J are TRBV7-9 and TRBJ1-6; 7 positions match TRBD1. Germline V gene lookup returns CDR1 SEHNR and CDR2 FQNEAQ (reference sequence). This CDR3 contains 17 residues. The V gene end was trimmed by 5 bases and the J gene end by 0 bases; junction bases not matched to a gene: 7. The CDR3 loop is CASSPRQGDSYNSPLHF. The CDR3 region has the DNA TGTGCCAGCAGCCCACGACAGGGAGACTCCTATAATTCACCCCTCCACTTT.

V gene TRBV12-3 or TRBV12-4 combines with J gene TRBJ1-1, with D maybe TRBD1 (6 bases). V gave up 6 bases and J gave up 6 bases, with 11 bases separating them. The CDR3 contains 12 residues. This CDR3 is CASSEGGAEAFF. DNA for the CDR3: TGTGCCAGCAGCGAAGGGGGGGCTGAAGCTTTCTTT.

This sequence joins TRBV9 and TRBJ1-2, with TRBD1 identical over 12 bases. Germline loops: CDR1 SGDLS, CDR2 YYNGEE. J lost 4 bases, V lost 2 bases, and 6 bases had no gene match. CDR3 size: 16 residues. CDR3 amino acids: CASSVGGQGAGYGYTF. Written as DNA, the CDR3 is TGTGCCAGCAGCGTGGGGGGACAGGGGGCTGGCTATGGCTACACCTTC.

V is TRBV7-3 and J is TRBJ2-1, with TRBD2 identical over 15 bases. The V gene end was trimmed by 4 bases and the J gene end by 10 bases; junction bases not matched to a gene: 8. Germline CDR1 SGHTA, CDR2 FQGTGA. This CDR3 is 16 amino acids long. This CDR3 reads CASSSRTSGGGLEQFF. Here the CDR3 DNA reads TGTGCCAGCAGCTCCCGGACTAGCGGGGGGGGATTGGAGCAGTTCTTC.

The genes are TRBV18 and TRBJ1-1, with 8 bases matching TRBD1. CDR1 KGHSH and CDR2 LQKENI come from the germline V gene. The CDR3 contains 14 residues. The J segment lost 2 bases and the V segment lost 5 bases, leaving 4 bases of the junction unmatched. In nucleotides, the CDR3 is TGTGCCAGCTCAATGGACAGGGCCAACACTGAAGCTTTCTTT. Its translation: CASSMDRANTEAFF.

The chain carries TRBV24-1 and TRBJ1-3; D possibly corresponds to TRBD1 (6 bases). Between the trimmed V and J ends, which lost 8 bases and 0 bases, there was a span of 10 bases. Germline V gene lookup returns CDR1 KGHDR and CDR2 SFDVKD. The CDR3 has 14 residues. The CDR3: CATMGAYSGNTIYF. The CDR3 coding sequence is TGTGCCACCATGGGGGCTTACTCTGGAAACACCATATATTTT.

V gene TRBV4-2 combines with J gene TRBJ2-5; a possible D gene is TRBD1 (6 bases). The V and J ends lost 3 bases and 2 bases respectively, with 16 bases between them. Germline lookup yields CDR1 LGHNA and CDR2 YNFKEQ. The CDR3 consists of 16 residues. As DNA, the CDR3 is TGTGCCAGCAGCCAGTCCCCCGGGACAACACAAGAGACCCAGTACTTC. As protein: CASSQSPGTTQETQYF.

This chain links TRBV7-2 with TRBJ2-7; TRBD2 matches 8 bases. The germline gives CDR1 SGHTA, CDR2 FQGNSA. Losses at the gene ends were 1 base for V and 2 bases for J; bases not matched to a gene: 7. This CDR3 region has 16 residues. The CDR3 coding sequence is TGTGCCAGCAGCTTAGGCGGGGGGCCCACTACCTACGAGCAGTACTTC. It codes for CASSLGGGPTTYEQYF.

V and J are TRBV13 and TRBJ2-7, with a weak D call TRBD1 (5 bases). Per germline, CDR1 PRHDT and CDR2 FYEKMQ (reference sequence). The V end was cut by 3 bases, the J end by 3 bases, with 12 bases between. This CDR3 region has 14 residues. The CDR3 protein is CASSLQGNSYEQYF. The CDR3 bases are TGTGCCAGCAGCTTGCAGGGAAATAGCTACGAGCAGTACTTC.

The V call is TRBV7-2, the J call TRBJ1-2; maybe TRBD1 (6 bases). V gave up 6 bases and J gave up 8 bases, with 16 bases separating them. Per the germline V gene, CDR1 is SGHTA and CDR2 is FQGNSA. This CDR3 has 13 residues. The CDR3 sequence: CASRTGTKGGYTF. CDR3 nucleotide sequence: TGTGCCAGCAGGACCGGGACAAAAGGCGGCTACACCTTC.

This chain connects TRBV3-1 (or the pseudogene TRBV3-2) to TRBJ1-2; tentative D call: TRBD1 (6 bases). The germline V gene has CDR1 LGHDT and CDR2 YNNKEL (reference sequence). V was clipped by 4 bases and J by 4 bases, with 19 bases between them. There are 16 residues in the CDR3. CDR3 sequence (DNA): TGTGCCAGCAGCCCTTACACGGGGGGCTCTGGCTATGGCTACACCTTC. Amino acid sequence: CASSPYTGGSGYGYTF.

In this sample, this clone turned up a few times. CDR3 DNA: TGCGCCAGCAGCCAAGAAGGCCAGGGCGGAACTGAAGCTTTCTTT. Its protein product is CASSQEGQGGTEAFF. The chain joins TRBV4-1 to TRBJ1-1, with D possibly matching TRBD1 (5 bases). The CDR3 extends over 15 amino acids. V was pared by 0 bases and J by 5 bases, with 13 bases between. CDR1 is MGHRA and CDR2 is YSYEKL in the germline V gene.

The chain combines TRBV5-8 with TRBJ2-7, with 7 bases identical to TRBD1. The CDR3 contains 15 residues. The V gene end was trimmed by 2 bases and the J gene end by 2 bases; junction bases not matched to a gene: 7. Germline V gives CDR1 SGHTS, CDR2 YDEGEE. The CDR3 is CASSLTTGSPYEQYF. CDR3 nucleotides: TGTGCCAGCAGCTTAACGACAGGGAGCCCCTACGAGCAGTACTTC. Full variable domain (remainder filled in from reference TRBV5-8 and TRBJ2-7): EAGVTQSPTHLIKTRGQQATLRCSPISGHTSVYWYQQALGLGLQFLLWYDEGEERNRGNFPPRFSGRQFPNYSSELNVNALELEDSALYLCASSLTTGSPYEQYFGPGTRLTVT.

This clone was observed a single time. J is TRBJ2-5 and V is TRBV7-2, with TRBD1 matching 7 bases. The CDR3 extends over 16 amino acids. Germline V gene sequence: CDR1 SGHTA, CDR2 FQGNSA. The V and J ends lost 4 bases and 5 bases, in that order; junction bases with no gene match: 13. The CDR3 sequence is CASSSADRPFGETQYF. The CDR3 DNA is TGTGCCAGCAGCTCAGCGGACAGGCCCTTTGGGGAGACCCAGTACTTC.

This chain connects TRBV6-5 to TRBJ2-3, with a tentative D call TRBD1 (6 bases). CDR3 size: 12 residues. Germline lookup yields CDR1 MNHEY and CDR2 SVGAGI. V was cut by 7 bases and J by 8 bases, with 13 bases left in between. The CDR3 DNA follows: TGTGCCAGCACCTCAGGGGATGCTACGCAGTATTTT. Its translation is CASTSGDATQYF.

This clone has a handful of counts. The gene calls are TRBV10-1 and TRBJ2-1; 8 bases fit TRBD2. Germline CDR1 WNHNN, CDR2 SYGVQD (reference sequence). The trim removed 3 bases at V and 8 bases at J, leaving 6 bases unmatched. The CDR3 has 14 amino acids. The CDR3 loop reads CASSDPGGSHEQFF. CDR3 nucleotides: TGCGCCAGCAGTGACCCGGGGGGGTCTCATGAGCAGTTCTTC.

V is TRBV6-5 and J is TRBJ2-1; 15 bases align to TRBD2. Trimming cost V 7 bases and J 4 bases; bases outside gene matches: 2. This CDR3 comprises 15 residues. Per germline, CDR1 MNHEY and CDR2 SVGAGI. CDR3 in amino acids: CASIGLAGGYNEQFF. DNA for the CDR3: TGTGCCAGCATAGGACTAGCGGGAGGGTACAATGAGCAGTTCTTC.

This clone was seen a single time. V is TRBV30 and J is TRBJ1-1; 12 bases map to TRBD1. The CDR3 is made up of 24 amino acids. J lost 5 bases, V lost 0 bases, and 31 bases had no gene match. The germline gives CDR1 GTSNPN, CDR2 SVGIG (reference sequence). The CDR3 region has the DNA TGTGCCTGGAGTGTACCGAGAGCGGGAGGACCTCCGGGACAGGGGGCGAGGTTCGAAACTGAAGCTTTCTTT. Amino acids: CAWSVPRAGGPPGQGARFETEAFF.